The clone carrying this T cell receptor (beta chain) has a single count. Its target is not known. These data are taken from a study of cytomegalovirus exposure and HLA in healthy donors. Study information: The roughly 120 validation repertoires were reported in a later analysis to have been generated on the same platform as the roughly 670 first-cohort repertoires. Study results and caveats: Three CMV-associated chains were confirmed in vitro to be specific for CMV antigens. Reports described diagnosis of cytomegalovirus status by the classifier as highly specific and sensitive. A later analysis found first-cohort TCR clusters tended to co-occur in the approximately 110 validation repertoires.

Libraries were prepared by immunoSEQ multiplex PCR; TCRdb keeps only in-frame clonotypes and omits some of them. This table holds 110,000 to 150,000 clones, approximately 93% found once. V lost 0 bases and J lost 12, with 12 bases in between. The germline gives CDR1 LNHNV, CDR2 YYDKDF (reference sequence). This CDR3 is built from 13 residues. This sequence originates from a man aged 18 to 29 in good health and CMV-seronegative. The gene calls are TRBV15 and TRBJ2-4, with D perhaps matching TRBD1 (6 bases). Sequencing used PBMCs. The CDR3 protein is CATSRDRHRDQYF. CDR3 coding DNA: TGTGCCACCAGCAGAGATCGGCACAGGGATCAGTACTTC.